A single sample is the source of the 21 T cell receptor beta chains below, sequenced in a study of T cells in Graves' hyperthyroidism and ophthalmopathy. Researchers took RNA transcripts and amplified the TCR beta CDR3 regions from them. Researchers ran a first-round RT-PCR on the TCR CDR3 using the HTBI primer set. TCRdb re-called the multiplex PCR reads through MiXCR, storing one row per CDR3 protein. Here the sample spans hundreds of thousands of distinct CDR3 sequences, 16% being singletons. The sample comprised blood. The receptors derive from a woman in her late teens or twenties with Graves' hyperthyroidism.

The CDR3 is CASSFRRGSYNEQFF. The CDR3 coding sequence is TGTGCCAGCAGTTTCCGGAGGGGCTCCTACAATGAGCAGTTCTTC. This chain links TRBV12-3 or TRBV12-4 with TRBJ2-1; possibly TRBD2 for D (6 bases). Trimming pared 3 bases from V and 0 bases from J, leaving 9 bases between. The CDR3 extends over 15 amino acids.

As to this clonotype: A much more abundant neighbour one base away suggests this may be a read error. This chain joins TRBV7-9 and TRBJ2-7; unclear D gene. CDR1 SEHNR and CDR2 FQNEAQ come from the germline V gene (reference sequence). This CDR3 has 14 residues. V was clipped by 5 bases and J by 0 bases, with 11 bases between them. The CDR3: CASSPDPGSYEQYF. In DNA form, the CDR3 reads TGTGCCAGCAGCCCCGACCCGGGCTCCTACGAGCAGTACTTC.

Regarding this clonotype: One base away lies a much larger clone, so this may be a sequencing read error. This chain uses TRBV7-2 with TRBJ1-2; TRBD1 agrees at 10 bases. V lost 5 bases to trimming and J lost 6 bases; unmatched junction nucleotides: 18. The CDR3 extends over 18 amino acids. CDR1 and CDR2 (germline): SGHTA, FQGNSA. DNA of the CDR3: TGTGCCAGCAGCGTATCATCCCTGCGGACAGGGGGTAGGGATGGCTACACCTTC. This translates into CASSVSSLRTGGRDGYTF.

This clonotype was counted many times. The chain's CDR3 is CASSLTRLAGGPDTQYF. The CDR3 DNA reads as TGCGCCAGCAGCTTAACAAGACTAGCGGGAGGGCCAGATACGCAGTATTTT. V gene TRBV5-1 combines with J gene TRBJ2-3; 14 positions agree with TRBD2. The CDR3 consists of 17 residues. Germline V gives CDR1 SGHRS, CDR2 YFSETQ. V dropped 2 bases and J dropped 4; count of bases not matched to a gene: 6. The full variable domain, in which reference TRBV5-1 and TRBJ2-3 provide the parts outside the CDR3, is KAGVTQTPRYLIKTRGQQVTLSCSPISGHRSVSWYQQTPGQGLQFLFEYFSETQRNKGNFPGRFSGRQFSNSRSEMNVSTLELGDSALYLCASSLTRLAGGPDTQYFGPGTRLTVL.

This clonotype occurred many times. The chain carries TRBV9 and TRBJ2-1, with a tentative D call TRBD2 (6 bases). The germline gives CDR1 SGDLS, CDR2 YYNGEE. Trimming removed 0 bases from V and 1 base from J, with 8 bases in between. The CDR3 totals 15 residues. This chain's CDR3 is CASSVVGGSYNEQFF. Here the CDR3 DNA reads TGTGCCAGCAGCGTAGTGGGGGGATCCTACAATGAGCAGTTCTTC.

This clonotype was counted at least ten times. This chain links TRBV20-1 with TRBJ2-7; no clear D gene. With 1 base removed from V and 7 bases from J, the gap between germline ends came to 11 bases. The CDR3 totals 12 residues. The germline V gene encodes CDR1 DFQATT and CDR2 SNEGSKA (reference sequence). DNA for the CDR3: TGCAGTGCTAGAGCGGCCAAAGGGGAGCAGTACTTC. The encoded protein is CSARAAKGEQYF.

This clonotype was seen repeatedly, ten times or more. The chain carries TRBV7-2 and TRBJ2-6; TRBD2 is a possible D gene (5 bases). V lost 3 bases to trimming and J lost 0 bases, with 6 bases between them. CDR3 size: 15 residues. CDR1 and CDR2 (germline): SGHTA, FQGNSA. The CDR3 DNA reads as TGTGCCAGCAGCTTTGAGGGCTCTGGGGCCAACGTCCTGACTTTC. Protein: CASSFEGSGANVLTF.

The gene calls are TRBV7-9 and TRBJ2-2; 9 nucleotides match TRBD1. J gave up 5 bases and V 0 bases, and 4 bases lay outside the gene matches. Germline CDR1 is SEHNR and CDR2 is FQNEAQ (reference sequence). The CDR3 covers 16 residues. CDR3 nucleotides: TGTGCCAGCAGCTTAGCGCAGGGGACAGGGACCGGGGAGCTGTTTTTT. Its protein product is CASSLAQGTGTGELFF.

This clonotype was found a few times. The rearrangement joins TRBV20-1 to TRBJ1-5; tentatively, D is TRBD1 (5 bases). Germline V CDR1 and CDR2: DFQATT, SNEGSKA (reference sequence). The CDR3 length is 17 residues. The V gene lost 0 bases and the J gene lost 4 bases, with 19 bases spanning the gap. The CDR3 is CSARDPRAQLVNQPQHF. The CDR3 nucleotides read TGCAGTGCTAGAGACCCCAGGGCACAGCTAGTAAATCAGCCCCAGCATTTT.

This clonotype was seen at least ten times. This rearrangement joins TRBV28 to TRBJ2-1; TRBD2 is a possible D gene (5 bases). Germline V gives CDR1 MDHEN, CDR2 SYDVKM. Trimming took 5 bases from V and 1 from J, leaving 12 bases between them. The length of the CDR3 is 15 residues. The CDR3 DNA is TGTGCCAGCAGTCGTGATAGCGAATCCTACAATGAGCAGTTCTTC. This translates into CASSRDSESYNEQFF.

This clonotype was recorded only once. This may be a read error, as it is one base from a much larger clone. CDR3 region: CANSLVSDGTDTQYF. The CDR3 nucleotides are TGTGCCAACAGCTTAGTGTCAGATGGCACAGATACGCAGTATTTT. The rearrangement joins TRBV7-3 to TRBJ2-3; no reliable D call. The CDR3 contains 15 residues. Germline values: CDR1 SGHTA, CDR2 FQGTGA.

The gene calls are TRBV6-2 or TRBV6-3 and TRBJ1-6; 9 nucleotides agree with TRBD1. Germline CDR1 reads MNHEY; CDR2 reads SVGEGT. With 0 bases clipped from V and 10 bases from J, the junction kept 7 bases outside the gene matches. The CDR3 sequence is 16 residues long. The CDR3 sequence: CASSYSAGQGGSPLHF. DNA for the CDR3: TGTGCCAGCAGTTACTCTGCGGGACAGGGTGGGTCACCCCTCCACTTT.

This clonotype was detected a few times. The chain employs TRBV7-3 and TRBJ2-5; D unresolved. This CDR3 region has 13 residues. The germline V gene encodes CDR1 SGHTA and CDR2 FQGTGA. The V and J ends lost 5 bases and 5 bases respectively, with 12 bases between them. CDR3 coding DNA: TGTGCCAGCAGCCGGGTCGGGTCGGAGACCCAGTACTTC. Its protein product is CASSRVGSETQYF.

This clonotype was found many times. For the CDR3, the DNA is TGTGCCAGCTCACCAGCAGGGTCGCTAGCCAAAAACATTCAGTACTTC. It yields the protein CASSPAGSLAKNIQYF. The V and J genes are TRBV18 and TRBJ2-4, with D tentatively TRBD1 (5 bases). Trimming removed 2 bases from V and 0 bases from J, with 11 bases in between. Germline V lookup: CDR1 KGHSH, CDR2 LQKENI. There are 16 residues in the CDR3.

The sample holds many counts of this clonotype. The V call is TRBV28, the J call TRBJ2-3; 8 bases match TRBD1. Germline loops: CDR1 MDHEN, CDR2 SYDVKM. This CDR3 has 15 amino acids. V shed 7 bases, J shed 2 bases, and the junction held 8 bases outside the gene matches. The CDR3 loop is CASTPLDRVTDTQYF. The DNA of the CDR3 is TGTGCCAGCACCCCTTTGGACAGGGTCACAGATACGCAGTATTTT.

The CDR3: CAWSRGPKIYNEQFF. The CDR3 DNA is TGTGCCTGGAGTAGGGGCCCAAAAATCTACAATGAGCAGTTCTTC. The rearrangement links TRBV30 to TRBJ2-1; TRBD1 is a possible D gene (5 bases). This CDR3 has 15 residues. Trimming took off 2 bases at V and 3 bases at J, with 14 bases between the two ends. CDR1 is GTSNPN and CDR2 is SVGIG in the germline V gene (reference sequence).

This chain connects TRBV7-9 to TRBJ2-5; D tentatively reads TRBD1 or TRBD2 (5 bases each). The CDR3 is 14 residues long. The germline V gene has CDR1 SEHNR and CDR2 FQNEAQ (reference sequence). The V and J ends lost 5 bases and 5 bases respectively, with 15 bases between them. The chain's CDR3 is CASSRAGPGETQYF. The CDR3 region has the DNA TGTGCCAGCAGCCGGGCAGGGCCGGGGGAGACCCAGTACTTC.

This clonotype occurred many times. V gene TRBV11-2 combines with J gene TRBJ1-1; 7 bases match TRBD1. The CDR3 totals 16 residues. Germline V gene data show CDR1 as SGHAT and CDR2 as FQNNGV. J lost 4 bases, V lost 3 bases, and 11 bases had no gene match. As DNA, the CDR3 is TGTGCCAGCAGCTTGATGGCAGGGGGGGGTGGCACTGAAGCTTTCTTT. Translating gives CASSLMAGGGGTEAFF. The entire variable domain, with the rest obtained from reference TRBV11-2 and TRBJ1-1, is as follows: EAGVAQSPRYKIIEKRQSVAFWCNPISGHATLYWYQQILGQGPKLLIQFQNNGVVDDSQLPKDRFSAERLKGVDSTLKIQPAKLEDSAVYLCASSLMAGGGGTEAFFGQGTRLTVV.

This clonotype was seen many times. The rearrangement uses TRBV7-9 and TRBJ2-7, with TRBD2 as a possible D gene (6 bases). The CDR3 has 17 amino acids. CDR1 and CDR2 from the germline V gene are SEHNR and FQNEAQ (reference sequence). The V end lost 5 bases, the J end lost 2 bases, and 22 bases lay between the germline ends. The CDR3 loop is CASSRTHGTRGAYEQYF. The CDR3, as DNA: TGTGCCAGCAGCCGAACCCACGGGACTCGGGGAGCCTACGAGCAGTACTTC.

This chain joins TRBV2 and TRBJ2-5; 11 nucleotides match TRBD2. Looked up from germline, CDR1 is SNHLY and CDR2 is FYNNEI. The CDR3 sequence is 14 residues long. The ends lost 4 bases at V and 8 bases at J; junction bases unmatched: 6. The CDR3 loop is CASSVAGGSGTQYF. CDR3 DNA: TGTGCCAGCAGTGTAGCGGGGGGGTCCGGAACCCAGTACTTC. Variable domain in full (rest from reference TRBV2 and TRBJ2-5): EPEVTQTPSHQVTQMGQEVILRCVPISNHLYFYWYRQILGQKVEFLVSFYNNEISEKSEIFDDQFSVERPDGSNFTLKIRSTKLEDSAMYFCASSVAGGSGTQYFGPGTRLLVL.

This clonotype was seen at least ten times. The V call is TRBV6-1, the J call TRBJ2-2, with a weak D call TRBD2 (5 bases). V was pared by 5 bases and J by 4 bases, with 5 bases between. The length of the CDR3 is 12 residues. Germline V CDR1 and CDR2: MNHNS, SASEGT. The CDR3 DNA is TGTGCCAGCAGTAGCGGCACCGGGGAGCTGTTTTTT. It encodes CASSSGTGELFF.